Sequencing of this T cell receptor beta chain was carried out in a study of blood T cells in healthy people across ages. General study points: The long-lived group displayed more naive CD4+ cells, plus higher diversity, than the aged donors did.

V shed 0 bases, J shed 4 bases, and the junction held 5 bases outside the gene matches. Germline V gene data show CDR1 as SGDLS and CDR2 as YYNGEE. The CDR3 is 16 amino acids. The table lists this clonotype with a few counts. The antigen remains undetermined. A second about 7 to 11 cycle PCR used barcoded and J-beta primers. TCRdb reprocessed the 5' RACE reads via MiXCR and lists one record per CDR3 protein. The sample shows approximately 760,000 distinct CDR3 sequences, roughly 25% of them seen only once. Separately, the same data were catalogued under a study of T cells of mothers and their children.

The receptor was isolated from a boy younger than 18 in good health. The chain joins TRBV9 to TRBJ2-5, with TRBD1 matching over 11 bases. Sequencing was carried out using blood. The CDR3 DNA follows: TGTGCCAGCAGCGTAGGAGTGGGACAGGGGGGAGAGACCCAGTACTTC. Encoded protein: CASSVGVGQGGETQYF.